This TCR beta chain appears in the sequencing data of a study of blood T cell repertoires in COVID-19. Method: immunoSEQ multiplex PCR; TCRdb's copy keeps in-frame clones and lacks some. The table has about 99,000 clones, 80% to 90% seen once. The TCR sequence derives from a man in his sixties with acute or convalescent COVID-19. The sequenced sample was peripheral blood.

This CDR3 is CASSSSGGSTGELFF. The CDR3 nucleotides are TGTGCCAGCAGCTCCAGCGGGGGGAGTACCGGGGAGCTGTTTTTT. The genes are TRBV11-3 and TRBJ2-2; 9 nucleotides line up with TRBD2. V was pared by 4 bases and J by 5 bases, with 5 bases of the junction left unmatched. The CDR3 extends over 15 amino acids. In germline, CDR1 is SGHNT, CDR2 YENEEA.